Each of the 17 T cell receptor beta chains below was sequenced from the same sample in a study of CD8+ T cells in alopecia areata. Described treatment: oral pan-JAK inhibitor, 5-10 mg twice daily. Once RNA had been extracted, it was reverse transcribed into cDNA to act as the sequencing template. Here immunoSEQ multiplex PCR was the method, and the copy in TCRdb shows in-frame clones only, minus some. This sample has some 100,000 clones, with roughly 56% found just once. Here the sequenced sample was CD8+ T cells sorted from blood, taken at approximately week 55, from a patient treated with tofacitinib. These receptor sequences come from a human donor with alopecia areata.

This chain uses TRBV7-9 with TRBJ2-7; 7 bases map to TRBD1. The V and J ends lost 1 base and 1 base, in that order; junction bases with no gene match: 1. Germline values: CDR1 SEHNR, CDR2 FQNEAQ (reference sequence). The CDR3 sequence is 14 residues long. The CDR3 DNA is TGTGCCAGCAGCTTAGACAGGGGATCCTACGAGCAGTACTTC. This encodes CASSLDRGSYEQYF. Supplemented by reference TRBV7-9 and TRBJ2-7, the full variable domain reads DTGVSQNPRHKITKRGQNVTFRCDPISEHNRLYWYRQTLGQGPEFLTYFQNEAQLEKSRLLSDRFSAERPKGSFSTLEIQRTEQGDSAMYLCASSLDRGSYEQYFGPGTRLTVT.

The chain uses TRBV19 and TRBJ1-1; 7 nucleotides agree with TRBD1. Germline loops: CDR1 LNHDA, CDR2 SQIVND (reference sequence). Trimming took 5 bases from V and 10 from J; bases not matched to a gene: 10. The CDR3 spans 13 residues. The CDR3 region is CASSPGTGDVAFF. The CDR3 nucleotides read TGTGCCAGTAGTCCCGGAACAGGGGATGTAGCTTTCTTT.

This clone was detected a few times. Other DNA sequences in the same sample also yield this CDR3. CDR3 in amino acids: CASTPGVNYGYTF. CDR3 DNA: TGTGCCAGCACCCCGGGGGTGAACTATGGCTACACCTTC. The chain joins TRBV6-5 to TRBJ1-2; a possible D gene is TRBD1 (5 bases). Trimming removed 7 bases at V and 2 bases at J, with 11 bases between. Germline V CDR1 and CDR2: MNHEY, SVGAGI. CDR3 length equals 13 residues.

CDR3 residues: CASSPGLVSYEQYF. DNA for the CDR3: TGTGCCAGCAGCCCCGGACTAGTATCGTACGAGCAGTACTTC. V usage is TRBV5-6 and J usage is TRBJ2-7; TRBD2 agrees at 7 bases. The CDR3 spans 14 residues. The V gene end was trimmed by 4 bases and the J gene end by 4 bases; junction bases not matched to a gene: 8. Germline V gene data show CDR1 as SGHDT and CDR2 as YYEEEE.

The chain links TRBV4-1 to TRBJ2-7; D gene uncertain. CDR1 is MGHRA, CDR2 YSYEKL, per germline. The V end lost 0 bases, the J end lost 7 bases, and 4 bases lay between the germline ends. The CDR3 covers 11 residues. This CDR3 is CASSQEREQYF. The CDR3 DNA follows: TGCGCCAGCAGCCAAGAACGAGAGCAGTACTTC.

The V and J genes are TRBV2 and TRBJ1-6; a weak D match, TRBD1 (5 bases). The V gene's germline CDR1 is SNHLY and CDR2 FYNNEI. Trimming stripped 7 bases from V and 6 bases from J, with 13 bases between. This CDR3 has 14 residues. CDR3 nucleotides: TGTGCCAGCACCCAGGGTTTTGGTAATTCACCCCTCCACTTT. Its translation is CASTQGFGNSPLHF.

The CDR3 DNA follows: TGTGCCAGCAGTTACTCGAATCCGACAGGGAACACTGAAGCTTTCTTT. Its translation: CASSYSNPTGNTEAFF. The rearrangement joins TRBV6-5 to TRBJ1-1; perhaps TRBD1 as D (6 bases). The CDR3 extends over 16 amino acids. The germline CDR1 and CDR2 sequences are MNHEY and SVGAGI. V shed 0 bases and J shed 1 base, with 12 bases lying between them.

The chain joins TRBV25-1 to TRBJ2-5; D gene ambiguous. The germline V gene encodes CDR1 MGHDK and CDR2 SYGVNS. This CDR3 spans 11 amino acids. V lost 8 bases, J lost 3 bases, and 7 bases lay in between. CDR3 nucleotides: TGTGCCAGCTCTGGGGAAGAGACCCAGTACTTC. Amino acids: CASSGEETQYF.

The genes are TRBV2 and TRBJ2-2; D tentatively reads TRBD1 or TRBD2 (5 bases each). Germline CDR1 SNHLY, CDR2 FYNNEI. This CDR3 contains 15 residues. The V end was cut by 7 bases, the J end by 0 bases, with 12 bases between. The CDR3 spells CASKSGPTNTGELFF. The CDR3, as DNA: TGTGCCAGCAAGTCGGGGCCTACGAACACCGGGGAGCTGTTTTTT.

This clone has only a few counts. The rearrangement uses TRBV29-1 and TRBJ2-3; TRBD1 matches 7 bases. CDR3 size: 14 residues. V lost 4 bases to trimming and J lost 3 bases; unmatched junction nucleotides: 7. CDR1 and CDR2 from the germline V gene are SQVTM and ANQGSEA. The CDR3 loop is CSVVTGDGTDTQYF. The CDR3 DNA reads TGCAGCGTTGTTACAGGGGATGGGACAGATACGCAGTATTTT.

The chain combines TRBV4-1 with TRBJ2-3; D unresolved. The CDR3 totals 12 residues. The germline V and J ends were trimmed by 4 bases and 5 bases, with 7 bases remaining between them. CDR1 is MGHRA and CDR2 is YSYEKL in the germline V gene. This chain's CDR3 is CASSPTGDTQYF. The CDR3 coding sequence is TGCGCCAGCAGCCCGACGGGAGATACGCAGTATTTT.

This clone was counted a few times. This sequence joins TRBV7-9 and TRBJ2-2; the match to TRBD1 covers 10 bases. The J segment lost 0 bases and the V segment lost 6 bases, leaving 7 bases of the junction unmatched. This CDR3 spans 17 amino acids. CDR1 is SEHNR, CDR2 FQNEAQ, per germline (reference sequence). CDR3 sequence (DNA): TGTGCCAGCAGACGATTGGGGACAGGGGCGAACACCGGGGAGCTGTTTTTT. It translates to CASRRLGTGANTGELFF.

The J gene is TRBJ2-3, the V gene TRBV4-1; no clear D gene. Looked up from germline, CDR1 is MGHRA and CDR2 is YSYEKL. The CDR3 is 16 residues long. V lost 1 base and J lost 9, with 20 bases in between. The CDR3 loop is CASSQVLRLIFGTQYF. DNA of the CDR3: TGCGCCAGCAGCCAAGTTCTGCGGCTAATCTTCGGGACGCAGTATTTT.

CDR3 residues: CSVEARTGGNYGYTF. CDR3 DNA: TGCAGCGTTGAGGCACGGACAGGGGGTAACTATGGCTACACCTTC. This chain connects TRBV29-1 to TRBJ1-2; TRBD1 aligns across 10 bases. CDR3 length: 15 residues. The germline V gene has CDR1 SQVTM and CDR2 ANQGSEA. V lost 3 bases to trimming and J lost 1 base; unmatched junction nucleotides: 5.

This clone was counted between two and nine times. The chain has TRBV15 and TRBJ2-1; TRBD2 matches 9 bases. The V segment lost 4 bases and the J segment 7 bases; nucleotides outside the gene matches: 8. Germline CDR1 and CDR2: LNHNV and YYDKDF (reference sequence). The CDR3 contains 15 residues. The CDR3 region is CATSTLAGEGNEQFF. Here the CDR3 DNA reads TGTGCCACCAGCACTTTAGCGGGGGAAGGGAATGAGCAGTTCTTC.

V usage is TRBV5-1 and J usage is TRBJ2-7, with D possibly matching TRBD2 (7 bases). Germline V gives CDR1 SGHRS, CDR2 YFSETQ. The CDR3 length is 17 residues. Trimming removed 2 bases from V and 3 bases from J, with 21 bases in between. CDR3 in DNA: TGCGCCAGCAGCTTCCCCCGGGCGGGGGCGAACCTCTACGAGCAGTACTTC. Protein: CASSFPRAGANLYEQYF. The complete variable domain, with remaining parts taken from reference TRBV5-1 and TRBJ2-7, reads KAGVTQTPRYLIKTRGQQVTLSCSPISGHRSVSWYQQTPGQGLQFLFEYFSETQRNKGNFPGRFSGRQFSNSRSEMNVSTLELGDSALYLCASSFPRAGANLYEQYFGPGTRLTVT.

Concerning this clone itself: This same CDR3 is encoded by further DNA sequences in the sample. The chain has TRBV5-1 and TRBJ2-7; D remains ambiguous. Germline assignment: CDR1 SGHRS and CDR2 YFSETQ. Trimming shortened V by 3 bases and J by 4 bases, and 5 bases separated the two germline ends. This CDR3 region has 11 residues. In DNA, the CDR3 is TGCGCCAGCAGCTCATCTTACGAGCAGTACTTC. It translates to CASSSSYEQYF.